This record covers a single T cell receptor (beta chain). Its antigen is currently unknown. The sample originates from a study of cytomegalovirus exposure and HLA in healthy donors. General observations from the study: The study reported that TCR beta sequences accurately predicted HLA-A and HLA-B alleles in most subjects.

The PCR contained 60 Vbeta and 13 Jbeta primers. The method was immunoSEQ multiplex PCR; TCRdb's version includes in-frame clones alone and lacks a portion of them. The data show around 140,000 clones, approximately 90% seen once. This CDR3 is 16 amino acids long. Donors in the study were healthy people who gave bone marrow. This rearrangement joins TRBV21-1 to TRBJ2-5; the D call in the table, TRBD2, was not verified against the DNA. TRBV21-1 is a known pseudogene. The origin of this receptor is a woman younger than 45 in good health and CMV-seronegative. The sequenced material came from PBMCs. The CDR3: CASSKYWSGIRETQYF. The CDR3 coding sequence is TGTGCCAGCAGCAAATACTGGAGCGGAATTAGGGAGACCCAGTACTTC.